This TCR beta chain was obtained from a study of prognosis after radiotherapy for stage I lung cancer. At the level of the study: No patient was treated with concurrent therapy while undergoing stereotactic body radiotherapy. Distant metastases arose in a few patients, median about seven months post-radiotherapy; approximately 15 had no significant progression.

Genomic DNA yielded TCR beta CDR3, amplified by two-round multiplex PCR. Used in first-round PCR were primers specific to each TRBV and TRBJ gene. PCR proceeded to a second round, and that round used universal primers. TCRdb passed the multiplex PCR reads through MiXCR, listing each CDR3 protein once. There are 13,000 to 15,000 distinct CDR3 sequences in the sample; 37% occur only once, and around two fifths lies in the top ten. This clonotype ranks as medium-sized. Antigen specificity is unknown. J gave up 8 bases and V 3 bases, and 5 bases lay outside the gene matches. The CDR3 extends over 15 amino acids. The germline V gene has CDR1 MNHGY and CDR2 SVAAGI. Study observations and caveats: Before stereotactic body radiation therapy the median unique TCR clone count was over 9,500, and afterwards it fell to almost 7,000.

Sequencing used PBMCs, obtained before or after stereotactic body radiation therapy (not recorded which). The rearrangement links TRBV6-9 to TRBJ2-1, with 12 bases that match TRBD1. The receptor was isolated from a donor aged 50 or older with non-small cell lung cancer. The CDR3, as DNA: TGTGCCAGCAGTTACTATGGGACAGGGGGCTATGAGCAGTTCTTC. Its translation: CASSYYGTGGYEQFF.